This TCR beta chain was sequenced for a study of control samples from healthy donors and cancer patients (dated by TCRdb to 2020 to 2022). About this clone itself: The antigen it binds to is not known. Base qualities are not recorded, but no much larger clone differs from it by a single base.

Receptors were amplified or captured by the immunoSEQ multiplex PCR assay. Sourced from immuneACCESS, this table was stored by TCRdb with only in-frame sequences that have V and J called. A share of the clones is absent; for the studies checked, an unresolved V gene accounts for under half, and the remainder has no known explanation. For this sample the table gives approximately 120,000 clones, of which around 86% were detected only once. The biggest ten clones account for about 8.7% of the sample. The CDR3 runs 14 amino acids, cysteine and phenylalanine included. Only the CDR3 part of the read is kept: 42 bases, read in frame from the first base. Trimming at the junction amounts to 4 bases on V and 3 bases on J, and the germline ends lie 12 bases apart. Via the germline V gene, CDR1 is SGHNT and CDR2 YENEEA.

The sample consisted of blood. The sequence was collected from a man aged 40-49 years in good health. The rearranged segments are TRBV11-3 and TRBJ1-1; no D gene call is confident. The CDR3 amino acid sequence is: CASSSAVGYTEAFF. The nucleotides are TGTGCCAGCAGCTCCGCCGTAGGGTACACTGAAGCTTTCTTT.